This TCR beta chain was sequenced in a study of blood T cell repertoires in COVID-19. Across the study: Sites across the United States, Italy and Spain contributed samples from acute and convalescent COVID-19. In each case, the material was cDNA or gDNA derived from T cells, B-cell-depleted T cells, or PBMCs.

Enrolment of Seattle patients took place during active infection, and they were followed longitudinally. As handled by the study authors: Cell counts per sample came from amplifying reference gene primers. Profiling relied on immunoSEQ multiplex PCR, and the TCRdb table lists in-frame clones only, not all of them. V and J calls and clone size are copied from that table; D and trimming were computed from the DNA. The repertoire consists of about 200,000 clones, with over 75% occurring once and the leading ten covering more than 2%. This CDR3 is 14 amino acids long. V was trimmed by 5 bases and J by 6 bases, leaving 15 bases between them. From germline, CDR1 is LGHNT and CDR2 FRNRAP.

The clonotype originates from a woman in her seventies with COVID-19, enrolled during active disease. The V and J genes are TRBV12-5 and TRBJ2-3, with D perhaps matching TRBD2 (5 bases). Specimen: peripheral blood. The CDR3 loop is CASGGQRQRDTQYF. DNA of the CDR3: TGTGCTAGTGGTGGCCAGCGGCAGCGGGATACGCAGTATTTT.